The rows below give T cell receptor beta chains drawn from one sample of a study of spatial heterogeneity in lung cancer. TCRdb reprocessed the 5' RACE reads via MiXCR and lists one record per CDR3 protein. The sample lists some 4,500 distinct CDR3 sequences; roughly 7% were seen once. This specimen was lung tumor tissue, taken at surgery. Receptors originate from a male donor with early-stage non-small cell lung cancer. CDR3s include the opening cysteine and the closing phenylalanine or tryptophan. The order of the fields is V gene, J gene, clone size, D gene, CDR3 protein, CDR3 DNA. A D gene is named only where the DNA matches it firmly. Rows may omit the clone size; those that give it use once, few, many or a size class.

TRBV20-1,TRBJ2-7,once,.,CSATSYEQYF,TGCAGTGCTACCTCCTACGAGCAGTACTTC
TRBV30,TRBJ2-3,many,.,CAWSSTDTQYF,TGTGCCTGGAGTTCCACAGATACGCAGTATTTT
TRBV24-1,TRBJ1-5,medium-sized,TRBD1,CATSDGTGGNQPQHF,TGTGCCACCAGTGACGGGACAGGGGGCAATCAGCCCCAGCATTTT
TRBV2,TRBJ1-2,medium-sized,.,CASSEEGKDYGYTF,TGTGCCAGCAGTGAGGAGGGAAAGGACTATGGCTACACCTTC
TRBV27,TRBJ2-3,large,.,CASSLIGPSSPSDTQYF,TGTGCCAGCAGTTTAATCGGGCCCAGCAGTCCGTCAGATACGCAGTATTTT
TRBV19,TRBJ2-3,medium-sized,TRBD2,CASSDTSGGLVTQYF,TGTGCCAGTAGTGACACTAGCGGGGGCCTCGTTACGCAGTATTTT
TRBV23-1,TRBJ2-1,medium-sized,.,CASSQSRLAPSEQFF,TGCGCCAGCAGTCAATCAAGGCTAGCCCCGAGTGAGCAGTTCTTC
TRBV7-2,TRBJ2-7,many,.,CASSSGRETTDYF,TGTGCCAGCAGCTCGGGACGGGAGACCACCGATTACTTC
TRBV4-1,TRBJ1-2,medium-sized,.,CASSTRPQQGVRDYGYTF,TGCGCCAGCAGCACAAGGCCCCAACAGGGAGTGCGTGACTATGGCTACACCTTC
TRBV15,TRBJ2-1,medium-sized,.,CATSSVRGGFNEQFF,TGTGCCACCAGCAGTGTAAGGGGTGGTTTTAATGAGCAGTTCTTC
TRBV9,TRBJ2-5,many,.,CASSPRGTKSEKETQYF,TGTGCCAGCAGCCCGAGAGGGACAAAGTCTGAAAAAGAGACCCAGTACTTC
TRBV5-4,TRBJ2-6,many,.,CASSLPGGWANVLTF,TGTGCCAGCAGCTTGCCAGGGGGGTGGGCCAACGTCCTGACTTTC
TRBV5-5,TRBJ2-7,medium-sized,.,CASSYSYEQYF,TGTGCCAGCAGCTATTCATACGAGCAGTACTTC
TRBV7-8,TRBJ2-1,many,TRBD2,CASSSLAGYAYNEQFF,TGTGCCAGCAGCTCCCTAGCGGGGTACGCCTACAATGAGCAGTTCTTC
TRBV30,TRBJ1-1,medium-sized,.,CAWLYGVGTEAFF,TGTGCCTGGCTCTACGGGGTGGGCACTGAAGCTTTCTTT
TRBV6-1,TRBJ1-2,medium-sized,.,CASQQNYGYTF,TGTGCCAGCCAACAGAACTATGGCTACACCTTC
TRBV12-3/TRBV12-4,TRBJ1-5,many,.,CASSFAGSDSNQPQHF,TGTGCCAGCAGTTTCGCAGGGTCCGATAGCAATCAGCCCCAGCATTTT
TRBV7-4,TRBJ1-3,many,.,CASSLCSLGFGGFSGNTIYF,TGTGCCAGCAGCTTATGTTCGTTGGGTTTTGGGGGATTCTCCGGAAACACCATATATTTT
TRBV20-1,TRBJ2-1,many,TRBD1,CSASPFDRVTHNEQFF,TGCAGTGCTAGCCCCTTCGACAGGGTGACTCACAATGAGCAGTTCTTC
TRBV29-1,TRBJ2-2,medium-sized,.,CSVEDPDDGELFF,TGCAGCGTTGAAGACCCCGATGACGGGGAGCTGTTTTTT
TRBV20-1,TRBJ2-1,many,TRBD2,CSARVSGRGKDEQFF,TGCAGTGCTAGAGTTAGCGGGAGAGGGAAAGATGAGCAGTTCTTC
TRBV7-9,TRBJ2-7,many,.,CASSLHVGGPYEQYF,TGTGCCAGCAGCTTACATGTCGGAGGCCCCTACGAGCAGTACTTC
TRBV5-1,TRBJ2-2,many,.,CASSPPSGELFF,TGCGCCAGCAGCCCCCCGAGCGGGGAGCTGTTTTTT
TRBV7-2,TRBJ2-3,many,.,CASSLNPGEGDTQYF,TGTGCCAGCAGCTTAAACCCGGGAGAAGGCGATACGCAGTATTTT
TRBV11-2,TRBJ2-1,.,TRBD2,CASSTGTRLNEQFF,TGTGCCAGCAGCACGGGGACTAGATTGAATGAGCAGTTCTTC
TRBV7-9,TRBJ1-1,medium-sized,.,CASSLLGRGTEAFF,TGTGCCAGCAGCTTACTGGGGAGAGGGACTGAAGCTTTCTTT
TRBV2,TRBJ2-7,medium-sized,TRBD1,CASSEQGARYEQYF,TGTGCCAGCAGTGAGCAGGGGGCGCGTTACGAGCAGTACTTC
TRBV28,TRBJ1-1,medium-sized,.,CASTLASGLMNTEAFF,TGTGCCAGCACGCTCGCATCGGGGTTAATGAACACTGAAGCTTTCTTT
TRBV20-1,TRBJ2-1,medium-sized,.,CSGQGHYNEQFF,TGCAGTGGGCAGGGACATTACAATGAGCAGTTCTTC
TRBV20-1,TRBJ2-1,medium-sized,.,CSALSSYNEQFF,TGCAGTGCTTTAAGCTCCTACAATGAGCAGTTCTTC
TRBV5-1,TRBJ1-1,many,.,CASSFDPVDRTEAFF,TGCGCCAGCAGCTTCGATCCGGTTGATCGTACTGAAGCTTTCTTT
TRBV7-9,TRBJ1-4,medium-sized,.,CASSPWGLGEANEKLFF,TGTGCCAGCAGCCCGTGGGGGCTCGGAGAGGCTAATGAAAAACTGTTTTTT
TRBV12-3/TRBV12-4,TRBJ1-5,medium-sized,.,CASSLQVNQPQHF,TGTGCCAGCAGTTTACAGGTCAATCAGCCCCAGCATTTT
TRBV3-1,TRBJ2-7,medium-sized,TRBD2,CASSQWTSGRSVQYF,TGTGCCAGCAGCCAGTGGACTAGCGGGAGATCAGTGCAGTACTTC
TRBV12-3/TRBV12-4,TRBJ1-5,medium-sized,TRBD1,CASSTGTGYQPQHF,TGTGCCAGCAGTACCGGGACAGGCTATCAGCCCCAGCATTTT
TRBV6-6,TRBJ2-7,medium-sized,.,CASFAGGEQYF,TGTGCCAGCTTCGCCGGGGGCGAGCAGTACTTC
TRBV30,TRBJ2-6,many,.,CAWSVTPSGANVLTF,TGTGCCTGGAGTGTCACACCGTCTGGGGCCAACGTCCTGACTTTC
TRBV5-4,TRBJ2-1,medium-sized,TRBD2,CASSWGETSGRAEQFF,TGTGCCAGCAGCTGGGGAGAAACTAGCGGGAGGGCTGAGCAGTTCTTC
TRBV5-6,TRBJ1-5,medium-sized,.,CASSLSGRNQPQHF,TGTGCCAGCAGCTTGTCTGGCAGAAATCAGCCCCAGCATTTT
TRBV18,TRBJ1-1,.,TRBD1,CASSPGRGQMNTEAFF,TGTGCCAGCTCACCCGGCAGGGGGCAAATGAACACTGAAGCTTTCTTT
TRBV10-3,TRBJ2-3,many,.,CAISVRTDTQYF,TGTGCCATCAGTGTCCGCACAGATACGCAGTATTTT
TRBV14,TRBJ1-3,many,.,CASMGAGNTIYF,TGTGCCAGCATGGGGGCTGGAAACACCATATATTTT
TRBV4-2,TRBJ2-4,medium-sized,.,CASSQEEGQAIAKNIQYF,TGTGCCAGCAGCCAAGAAGAGGGGCAGGCAATAGCCAAAAACATTCAGTACTTC
TRBV5-4,TRBJ2-1,many,.,CASSPGTRPDEQFF,TGTGCCAGCAGTCCCGGGACCCGTCCCGATGAGCAGTTCTTC
TRBV9,TRBJ2-5,.,TRBD2,CASSVLAGIQETQYF,TGTGCCAGCAGCGTACTAGCGGGGATCCAAGAGACCCAGTACTTC
TRBV5-5,TRBJ1-6,.,.,CASSLGGRPNSPLHF,TGTGCCAGCAGCTTGGGAGGACGTCCCAATTCACCCCTCCACTTT
TRBV5-4,TRBJ2-7,medium-sized,.,CASSLALGEQYF,TGTGCCAGCAGCTTGGCCTTAGGCGAGCAGTACTTC
TRBV27,TRBJ2-7,many,.,CASSSSGTSVREQYF,TGTGCCAGCAGTTCATCCGGGACTTCGGTGAGGGAGCAGTACTTC
TRBV27,TRBJ2-7,medium-sized,TRBD2,CASSLSWTSGAEQYF,TGTGCCAGCAGTTTATCTTGGACTAGCGGAGCCGAGCAGTACTTC
TRBV20-1,TRBJ1-5,many,.,CSAPRGIGGNQPQHF,TGCAGTGCCCCCCGGGGGATCGGCGGCAATCAGCCCCAGCATTTT
TRBV5-4,TRBJ2-2,.,TRBD1,CASSRQGNTGELFF,TGTGCCAGCAGCCGACAGGGGAACACCGGGGAGCTGTTTTTT
TRBV5-6,TRBJ2-7,many,TRBD2,CASSSGLAGFYEQYF,TGTGCCAGCAGCTCAGGACTAGCGGGTTTCTACGAGCAGTACTTC